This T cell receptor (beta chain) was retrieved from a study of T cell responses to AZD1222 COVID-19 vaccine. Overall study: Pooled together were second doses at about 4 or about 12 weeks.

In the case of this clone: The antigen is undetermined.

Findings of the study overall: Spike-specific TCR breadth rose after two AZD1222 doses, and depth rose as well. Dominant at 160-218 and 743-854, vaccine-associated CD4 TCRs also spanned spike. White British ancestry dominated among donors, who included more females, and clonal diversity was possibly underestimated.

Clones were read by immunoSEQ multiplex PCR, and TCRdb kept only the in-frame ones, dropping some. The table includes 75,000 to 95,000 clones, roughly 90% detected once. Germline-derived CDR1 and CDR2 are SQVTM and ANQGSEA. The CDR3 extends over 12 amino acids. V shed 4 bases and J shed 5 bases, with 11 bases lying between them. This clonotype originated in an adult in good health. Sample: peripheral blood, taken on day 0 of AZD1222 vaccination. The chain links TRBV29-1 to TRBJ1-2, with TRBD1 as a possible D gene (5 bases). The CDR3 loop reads CSVGGTVYGYTF. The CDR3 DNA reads TGCAGCGTTGGAGGGACCGTATATGGCTACACCTTC.